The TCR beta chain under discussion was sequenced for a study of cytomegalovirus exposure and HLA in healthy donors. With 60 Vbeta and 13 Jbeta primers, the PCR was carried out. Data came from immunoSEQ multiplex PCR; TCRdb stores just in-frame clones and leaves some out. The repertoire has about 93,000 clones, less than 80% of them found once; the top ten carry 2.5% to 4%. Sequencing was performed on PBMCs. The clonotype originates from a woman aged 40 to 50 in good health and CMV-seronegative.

The CDR3 region has the DNA TGTGCCAGCAGCTTTTCCCTGACTAGCCGGGCCGGGGAGCTGTTTTTT. Translation: CASSFSLTSRAGELFF. V is TRBV11-3 and J is TRBJ2-2; TRBD2 matches 7 bases. J lost 6 bases, V lost 3 bases, and 10 bases had no gene match. The germline V gene encodes CDR1 SGHNT and CDR2 YENEEA. The CDR3 is 16 residues long. The variable domain in full, with the rest retrieved from reference TRBV11-3 and TRBJ2-2, is EAGVVQSPRYKIIEKKQPVAFWCNPISGHNTLYWYLQNLGQGPELLIRYENEEAVDDSQLPKDRFSAERLKGVDSTLKIQPAELGDSAVYLCASSFSLTSRAGELFFGEGSRLTVL.